Following are 20 T cell receptor beta chains from one sample sequenced in a study of cytomegalovirus exposure and HLA in healthy donors. Researchers ran the PCR with 60 Vbeta and 13 Jbeta primers. Some clones are missing from TCRdb's copy, which holds only in-frame ones; the method was immunoSEQ multiplex PCR. Of some 87,000 clones in the sample, around two thirds were seen once. The sample taken for sequencing was PBMCs. These receptors originate from a woman aged 25 to 45 in good health and CMV-seropositive.

The rearrangement uses TRBV7-9 and TRBJ1-1; tentative D call: TRBD1 (5 bases). The germline CDR1 and CDR2 sequences are SEHNR and FQNEAQ (reference sequence). V was trimmed by 3 bases and J by 0 bases, leaving 8 bases between them. The CDR3 runs 14 residues. The CDR3: CASSLGGLNTEAFF. The DNA for the CDR3 is TGTGCCAGCAGCTTGGGGGGGTTGAACACTGAAGCTTTCTTT.

The chain employs TRBV18 and TRBJ1-5; no reliable D call. The CDR3 extends over 12 amino acids. Trimming cost V 0 bases and J 7 bases, with 4 bases left between them. The germline gives CDR1 KGHSH, CDR2 LQKENI. CDR3 protein: CASSPPQQPQHF. In nucleotides, the CDR3 is TGTGCCAGCTCACCACCCCAACAGCCCCAGCATTTT.

The chain combines TRBV28 with TRBJ2-6; a possible D gene is TRBD1 (6 bases). Looked up from germline, CDR1 is MDHEN and CDR2 is SYDVKM. V lost 5 bases, J lost 0 bases, and 11 bases lay in between. The CDR3 runs to 16 residues. CDR3 sequence: CASSKDRTSGANVLTF. In nucleotides, the CDR3 is TGTGCCAGCAGTAAGGACAGAACCTCTGGGGCCAACGTCCTGACTTTC.

The genes are TRBV10-3 and TRBJ2-2; D might be TRBD1 (6 bases). Germline CDR1 ENHRY, CDR2 SYGVKD. The V gene lost 5 bases and the J gene lost 0 bases, with 10 bases spanning the gap. This CDR3 has 15 amino acids. The CDR3 sequence is CAISPTGPNTGELFF. DNA of the CDR3: TGTGCCATCAGTCCGACAGGCCCGAACACCGGGGAGCTGTTTTTT.

This clone occurred a few times. The gene calls are TRBV6-6 and TRBJ2-7, with D possibly being TRBD2 (5 bases). V shed 2 bases and J shed 0 bases, with 11 bases lying between them. Germline values: CDR1 MNHNY, CDR2 SVGAGI (reference sequence). The CDR3 covers 15 residues. The CDR3 region has the DNA TGTGCCAGCAGTTACGGATACCGGGACTCCTACGAGCAGTACTTC. This codes for CASSYGYRDSYEQYF.

This clone has just a few counts. V is TRBV11-2 and J is TRBJ1-1; TRBD1 matches at 9 bases. Unmatched junction bases numbered 10, after V lost 0 bases and J lost 5 bases. The CDR3 is 17 residues long. Germline V gene data show CDR1 as SGHAT and CDR2 as FQNNGV. The CDR3 DNA sequence: TGTGCCAGCAGCTTAGATCCACCCGGGACAGGGTTAACTGAAGCTTTCTTT. Translating gives CASSLDPPGTGLTEAFF.

This chain uses TRBV7-2 with TRBJ2-7; no firm D call. The CDR3 has 14 residues. In germline, CDR1 is SGHTA, CDR2 FQGNSA. V was trimmed by 1 base and J by 6 bases, leaving 13 bases between them. CDR3 region: CASSLGLVPSEQYF. CDR3 bases: TGTGCCAGCAGCTTAGGGCTGGTCCCCTCCGAGCAGTACTTC.

The CDR3: CASSLGTGNEKLFF. The DNA for the CDR3 is TGTGCCAGCAGCTTGGGGACAGGGAATGAAAAACTGTTTTTT. The chain carries TRBV5-4 and TRBJ1-4, with TRBD1 matching 8 bases. The V and J ends lost 0 bases and 5 bases, in that order; junction bases with no gene match: 0. This CDR3 is built from 14 residues. Per the germline V gene, CDR1 is SGHNT and CDR2 is YYREEE (reference sequence).

This sequence joins TRBV7-2 and TRBJ2-2; D is unclear. CDR1 is SGHTA and CDR2 is FQGNSA in the germline V gene. This CDR3 has 16 amino acids. Between the trimmed V and J ends, which lost 5 bases and 0 bases, there was a span of 13 bases. This CDR3 is CASSREEYANTGELFF. For the CDR3, the DNA is TGTGCCAGCAGCCGCGAAGAATACGCGAACACCGGGGAGCTGTTTTTT.

In this sample, this clone turned up once. This sample includes further DNA sequences coding for the same CDR3. The chain links TRBV5-1 to TRBJ2-7, with TRBD1 identical over 7 bases. The trim removed 8 bases at V and 0 bases at J, leaving 8 bases unmatched. Germline lookup yields CDR1 SGHRS and CDR2 YFSETQ. This CDR3 contains 14 residues. The CDR3 sequence is CASRAGTVSYEQYF. As DNA, the CDR3 is TGCGCCAGTCGGGCCGGGACAGTCTCCTACGAGCAGTACTTC.

The chain recombines TRBV5-1 with TRBJ2-5; the match to TRBD2 covers 13 bases. Germline V gene lookup returns CDR1 SGHRS and CDR2 YFSETQ. This CDR3 is built from 16 residues. Trimming at V came to 4 bases and at J to 5 bases, leaving 8 bases not matched to a gene. The DNA for the CDR3 is TGCGCCAGCAGCCCGGGACTAGCGGGGCCGGGGGAGACCCAGTACTTC. Its translation is CASSPGLAGPGETQYF.

J is TRBJ1-2 and V is TRBV4-1; 8 bases are shared with TRBD1. Trimming took 4 bases from V and 8 from J; bases not matched to a gene: 15. CDR3 length: 16 amino acids. Germline V gene lookup returns CDR1 MGHRA and CDR2 YSYEKL. The CDR3 nucleotides are TGCGCCAGCAGCCCACAATGGCAGGGGGCGCTTGGCGGCTACACCTTC. Encoded protein: CASSPQWQGALGGYTF.

This clone appeared a few times. This sequence joins TRBV4-1 and TRBJ1-5; D ambiguous. CDR3 size: 17 residues. From germline, CDR1 is MGHRA and CDR2 YSYEKL. Between the trimmed V and J ends, which lost 0 bases and 1 base, there was a span of 13 bases. The CDR3 reads CASSQDRYSTSNQPQHF. The CDR3 nucleotides read TGCGCCAGCAGCCAAGATCGGTACTCAACGAGCAATCAGCCCCAGCATTTT.

This clone was found a few times. The V and J genes are TRBV30 and TRBJ2-6, with D unresolved. Germline CDR1 reads GTSNPN; CDR2 reads SVGIG (reference sequence). Deletions cut 1 base from V and 11 bases from J, with 12 bases between. The CDR3 runs to 13 residues. The CDR3 region is CAWSGGEWDVLTF. CDR3 nucleotides: TGTGCCTGGAGTGGCGGCGAGTGGGACGTCCTGACTTTC. Full variable domain (remainder filled in from reference TRBV30 and TRBJ2-6): SQTIHQWPATLVQPVGSPLSLECTVEGTSNPNLYWYRQAAGRGLQLLFYSVGIGQISSEVPQNLSASRPQDRQFILSSKKLLLSDSGFYLCAWSGGEWDVLTFGAGSRLTVL.

This clone turned up a few times. The J gene is TRBJ2-7, the V gene TRBV11-1; D gene unclear. The CDR3 sequence is 12 residues long. The V end lost 6 bases, the J end lost 3 bases, and 9 bases lay between the germline ends. Germline CDR1 is SGHAT and CDR2 is FQDESV (reference sequence). The CDR3 DNA follows: TGTGCCAGCAGTTACGACAACTACGAGCAGTACTTC. The encoded protein is CASSYDNYEQYF.

J is TRBJ2-3 and V is TRBV19; 9 bases line up with TRBD2. CDR3 length: 17 amino acids. Germline V gene sequence: CDR1 LNHDA, CDR2 SQIVND (reference sequence). Trimming removed 0 bases from V and 1 base from J; junction bases left unmatched: 5. The CDR3 loop is CASSIDNRLAGTDTQYF. For the CDR3, the DNA is TGTGCCAGTAGTATAGACAACCGACTAGCGGGCACAGATACGCAGTATTTT.

This clone has just one count. The chain carries TRBV19 and TRBJ1-1; D ambiguous. Deletions cut 5 bases from V and 7 bases from J, with 8 bases between. The CDR3 spans 11 residues. Germline-derived CDR1 and CDR2 are LNHDA and SQIVND (reference sequence). DNA of the CDR3: TGTGCCAGTAGTCCCGCGGTTGAAGCTTTCTTT. This codes for CASSPAVEAFF.

This chain links TRBV6-5 with TRBJ1-1, with a possible D match to TRBD1 (6 bases). V dropped 2 bases and J dropped 8 bases, with 15 bases sitting between them. The germline gives CDR1 MNHEY, CDR2 SVGAGI. This CDR3 contains 14 residues. DNA of the CDR3: TGTGCCAGCAGTTACGGGGGCACAAGACTAGAAGCTTTCTTT. It specifies CASSYGGTRLEAFF.

The V gene is TRBV5-1, the J gene TRBJ1-1, with D possibly TRBD1 on 5 matching bases. This CDR3 is 15 amino acids long. V was cut by 0 bases and J by 2 bases, with 11 bases left in between. Germline V CDR1 and CDR2: SGHRS, YFSETQ. The CDR3 nucleotides are TGCGCCAGCAGCTTGGTGGGGAGGGGTAACACTGAAGCTTTCTTT. This codes for CASSLVGRGNTEAFF.

The chain links TRBV10-1 to TRBJ2-5; tentative D call: TRBD1 (6 bases). V lost 7 bases, J lost 6 bases, and 27 bases lay in between. CDR3 size: 17 residues. In germline, CDR1 is WNHNN, CDR2 SYGVQD (reference sequence). The CDR3 region is CASMTTPEWGPKKTQYF. The CDR3 DNA follows: TGCGCCAGCATGACGACCCCAGAGTGGGGGCCGAAAAAGACCCAGTACTTC.